A single sample is the source of the 25 T cell receptor beta chains below, sequenced in a study of shared clonotypes between healthy human individuals. Data came from immunoSEQ multiplex PCR; TCRdb stores just in-frame clones and leaves some out. The sample lists around 1.5 million clones, 95% to 99% occurring once. What was sequenced was naive CD4+ T cells sorted from blood. Subset given: CD45RA+ positively selected. The receptors were sampled from a man between 25 and 39 years old in good health.

The table lists this clone with a count of one. This chain uses TRBV5-8 with TRBJ2-7, with 7 nucleotides matching TRBD1. Germline-derived CDR1 and CDR2 are SGHTS and YDEGEE. The junction had 20 bases not matched to a gene; V was cut back by 0 bases and J by 5 bases. The CDR3 has 19 residues. CDR3 protein: CASSLGGVRDSHLGNEQYF. CDR3 in DNA: TGTGCCAGCAGCTTGGGGGGAGTTAGGGACAGTCATCTAGGCAACGAGCAGTACTTC.

The CDR3 loop reads CASSPYGTGEGVFF. The CDR3 DNA follows: TGTGCCAGCTCACCGTACGGGACAGGGGAAGGGGTTTTTTTT. V and J are TRBV18 and TRBJ1-4, with 10 bases fitting TRBD1. This CDR3 comprises 14 residues. The V segment lost 3 bases and the J segment 17 bases; nucleotides outside the gene matches: 12. From germline, CDR1 is KGHSH and CDR2 LQKENI.

The chain couples TRBV19 to TRBJ2-2; a weak D match, TRBD1 (5 bases). There are 15 residues in the CDR3. Germline-derived CDR1 and CDR2 are LNHDA and SQIVND (reference sequence). The V and J ends lost 6 bases and 2 bases respectively, with 13 bases between them. This CDR3 is CASRGPGPNTGELFF. DNA of the CDR3: TGTGCCAGTAGAGGTCCAGGGCCTAACACCGGGGAGCTGTTTTTT.

The V call is TRBV9, the J call TRBJ2-2; D possibly corresponds to TRBD2 (5 bases). V lost 0 bases to trimming and J lost 6 bases, with 15 bases between them. Germline V gene data show CDR1 as SGDLS and CDR2 as YYNGEE. CDR3 length: 16 residues. CDR3 in amino acids: CASSVAVGSWAGELFF. CDR3 DNA: TGTGCCAGCAGCGTAGCTGTGGGGAGTTGGGCCGGGGAGCTGTTTTTT.

This rearrangement joins TRBV6-1 to TRBJ1-5; D gene uncertain. This CDR3 is 13 amino acids long. Germline loops: CDR1 MNHNS, CDR2 SASEGT. Trimming removed 3 bases at V and 9 bases at J, with 12 bases between. The DNA for the CDR3 is TGTGCCAGCAGTGAGCAGATCACCCGGCCCCAGCATTTT. Translation: CASSEQITRPQHF.

The chain employs TRBV14 and TRBJ2-1; a weak D match, TRBD1 (5 bases). This CDR3 spans 19 amino acids. The V end was cut by 1 base, the J end by 4 bases, with 23 bases between. CDR1 is SGHDN and CDR2 is FVKESK in the germline V gene. Here the CDR3 reads CASSQVRQGPTIMYNEQFF. The CDR3 region has the DNA TGTGCCAGCAGCCAAGTACGGCAGGGCCCTACGATCATGTACAATGAGCAGTTCTTC.

The rearrangement links TRBV10-2 to TRBJ2-1; TRBD2 agrees at 14 bases. V shed 7 bases, J shed 10 bases, and the junction held 15 bases outside the gene matches. The CDR3 totals 17 residues. Germline-derived CDR1 and CDR2 are WSHSY and SAAADI. The CDR3 loop reads CASNRPGTSGSSGEQFF. The DNA of the CDR3 is TGCGCCAGCAACCGACCCGGGACTAGCGGGAGTAGTGGGGAGCAGTTCTTC.

The chain is built from TRBV30 and TRBJ2-3; D is possibly TRBD1 (5 bases). Germline V gene data show CDR1 as GTSNPN and CDR2 as SVGIG (reference sequence). Trimming stripped 4 bases from V and 3 bases from J, with 11 bases between. This CDR3 spans 13 amino acids. CDR3: CAWTRVLTDTQYF. The DNA for the CDR3 is TGTGCCTGGACCAGGGTATTAACAGATACGCAGTATTTT.

V usage is TRBV29-1 and J usage is TRBJ2-1, with D perhaps matching TRBD1 (6 bases). Germline assignment: CDR1 SQVTM and CDR2 ANQGSEA. The CDR3 runs to 15 residues. Trimming cost V 5 bases and J 7 bases, with 21 bases left between them. The chain's CDR3 is CSVSYLGTQRNEQFF. Here the CDR3 DNA reads TGCAGCGTTTCTTACCTCGGGACACAAAGGAATGAGCAGTTCTTC.

The CDR3 DNA is TGTGCCAGCACCTTGACTGGGACAGGGGCGCGCTATGGCTACACCTTC. Amino acids: CASTLTGTGARYGYTF. The V and J genes are TRBV28 and TRBJ1-2, with 10 bases lining up with TRBD1. Looked up from germline, CDR1 is MDHEN and CDR2 is SYDVKM. J was trimmed by 4 bases and V by 7 bases; bases with no gene match: 12. CDR3 size: 16 residues.

The V gene is TRBV4-3, the J gene TRBJ2-3, with TRBD2 matching 13 bases. Trimming at V came to 4 bases and at J to 6 bases, leaving 22 bases not matched to a gene. Germline values: CDR1 LGHNA, CDR2 YSLEER. The CDR3 sequence is 21 residues long. The CDR3 loop reads CASSPSAPTSGRAGLWDTQYF. The CDR3 DNA reads TGCGCCAGCAGCCCCTCGGCTCCAACTAGCGGGAGGGCCGGTTTATGGGATACGCAGTATTTT.

This chain joins TRBV29-1 and TRBJ2-7; 7 bases are a match to TRBD2. CDR1 is SQVTM, CDR2 ANQGSEA, per germline. The V and J ends lost 1 base and 7 bases, in that order; junction bases with no gene match: 10. The CDR3 runs to 14 residues. The CDR3 loop reads CSVEARPGGAEQYF. The CDR3 DNA reads as TGCAGCGTTGAAGCCCGCCCGGGGGGAGCGGAGCAGTACTTC.

The chain employs TRBV6-1 and TRBJ1-5; D not certain. V was cut by 2 bases and J by 1 base, with 12 bases left in between. CDR1 and CDR2 from the germline V gene are MNHNS and SASEGT. The CDR3 has 16 amino acids. The DNA of the CDR3 is TGTGCCAGCAGTGAACCCCTCGGACGGAGCAATCAGCCCCAGCATTTT. Residues: CASSEPLGRSNQPQHF.

This chain uses TRBV11-2 with TRBJ2-1, with 9 bases fitting TRBD2. V lost 5 bases to trimming and J lost 15 bases; unmatched junction nucleotides: 23. The CDR3 is made up of 17 amino acids. In germline, CDR1 is SGHAT, CDR2 FQNNGV. CDR3 sequence reads: CASSAAGLARIRAAPFF. The CDR3 region has the DNA TGTGCCAGCAGCGCGGCTGGACTAGCGCGGATTCGGGCGGCGCCGTTCTTC.

The chain links TRBV18 to TRBJ2-7, with 9 bases matching TRBD1. Germline loops: CDR1 KGHSH, CDR2 LQKENI. J lost 1 base, V lost 3 bases, and 4 bases had no gene match. The CDR3 runs 15 residues. CDR3 in amino acids: CASSPWDRASYEQYF. CDR3 DNA sequence: TGTGCCAGCTCACCTTGGGACAGGGCATCCTACGAGCAGTACTTC.

The chain is built from TRBV30 and TRBJ1-1; 11 bases fit TRBD1. The CDR3 is 16 residues long. CDR1 and CDR2 (germline): GTSNPN, SVGIG (reference sequence). The J segment lost 0 bases and the V segment lost 2 bases, leaving 5 bases of the junction unmatched. CDR3 DNA sequence: TGTGCCTGGAGTCTGGGACAGGGGGGGATGAACACTGAAGCTTTCTTT. Its translation: CAWSLGQGGMNTEAFF.

V gene TRBV5-1 combines with J gene TRBJ2-2; 9 bases are shared with TRBD2. The junction had 6 bases not matched to a gene; V was cut back by 0 bases and J by 6 bases. This CDR3 contains 16 residues. Germline CDR1 is SGHRS and CDR2 is YFSETQ. CDR3 in amino acids: CASSLGGSGSSGELFF. The CDR3 DNA reads as TGCGCCAGCAGCTTGGGTGGTAGCGGGAGTTCCGGGGAGCTGTTTTTT.

V usage is TRBV10-3 and J usage is TRBJ1-1; 7 bases match TRBD1. The J segment lost 11 bases and the V segment lost 5 bases, leaving 8 bases of the junction unmatched. CDR3 length: 12 amino acids. Germline loops: CDR1 ENHRY, CDR2 SYGVKD. CDR3 in amino acids: CAISTEQGKAFF. CDR3 DNA sequence: TGTGCCATCAGTACCGAACAGGGGAAGGCTTTCTTT.

The chain uses TRBV28 and TRBJ1-5, with D possibly being TRBD1 (5 bases). CDR3 length: 14 amino acids. The V end lost 4 bases, the J end lost 6 bases, and 13 bases lay between the germline ends. CDR1 is MDHEN, CDR2 SYDVKM, per germline. DNA of the CDR3: TGTGCCAGCAGTTGGAGGGGCGCAGGTCAGCCCCAGCATTTT. Protein sequence: CASSWRGAGQPQHF.

The chain couples TRBV5-1 to TRBJ1-2, with D possibly being TRBD1 (5 bases). V was cut by 0 bases and J by 11 bases, with 20 bases left in between. The CDR3 has 15 residues. CDR1 and CDR2 from the germline V gene are SGHRS and YFSETQ. CDR3 protein: CASSLGAGQGIWYTF. Here the CDR3 DNA reads TGCGCCAGCAGCTTGGGAGCAGGGCAGGGTATATGGTACACCTTC. The entire variable domain, with the rest obtained from reference TRBV5-1 and TRBJ1-2, is as follows: KAGVTQTPRYLIKTRGQQVTLSCSPISGHRSVSWYQQTPGQGLQFLFEYFSETQRNKGNFPGRFSGRQFSNSRSEMNVSTLELGDSALYLCASSLGAGQGIWYTFGSGTRLTVV.

V and J are TRBV30 and TRBJ2-4, with TRBD1 matching over 8 bases. This CDR3 comprises 13 residues. V lost 0 bases, J lost 7 bases, and 2 bases stayed unmatched. The germline CDR1 and CDR2 sequences are GTSNPN and SVGIG (reference sequence). For the CDR3, the DNA is TGTGCCTGGAGTGTACGACAGGGGAACATTCAGTACTTC. Amino acid sequence: CAWSVRQGNIQYF.

The chain carries TRBV28 and TRBJ2-4, with 11 bases matching TRBD2. Trimming removed 6 bases from V and 3 bases from J; junction bases left unmatched: 7. This CDR3 spans 16 amino acids. CDR1 MDHEN and CDR2 SYDVKM come from the germline V gene. The DNA for the CDR3 is TGTGCCAGCAGAACAACTAGCGGGAGTGGCAAAAACATTCAGTACTTC. Translation: CASRTTSGSGKNIQYF.

This clone was observed a single time. The chain joins TRBV6-5 to TRBJ2-5; D might be TRBD1 or TRBD2, each matching 5 bases. V was pared by 2 bases and J by 2 bases, with 9 bases between. Germline V lookup: CDR1 MNHEY, CDR2 SVGAGI. This CDR3 comprises 14 residues. The CDR3 DNA reads TGTGCCAGCAGTTACACGGGACCTCAAGAGACCCAGTACTTC. This codes for CASSYTGPQETQYF.

Only one count was recorded for this clone. The chain is built from TRBV9 and TRBJ2-7; a possible D gene is TRBD2 (5 bases). Deletions cut 0 bases from V and 9 bases from J, with 10 bases between. This CDR3 is built from 12 residues. The germline V gene encodes CDR1 SGDLS and CDR2 YYNGEE. This CDR3 reads CASSVGSGGQYF. The CDR3 DNA follows: TGTGCCAGCAGCGTAGGATCAGGAGGGCAGTACTTC.

The chain employs TRBV10-3 and TRBJ1-1; possibly TRBD1 for D (6 bases). There are 16 residues in the CDR3. Germline values: CDR1 ENHRY, CDR2 SYGVKD. Deletions cut 0 bases from V and 3 bases from J, with 14 bases between. In DNA form, the CDR3 reads TGTGCCATCAGTGAGTCGGGGGGGCGTTGGGACACTGAAGCTTTCTTT. Translated, it gives CAISESGGRWDTEAFF.